Detailed here is one T cell receptor beta chain. The sample is drawn from a study of cytomegalovirus exposure and HLA in healthy donors. 13 Jbeta primers and 60 Vbeta primers were used for the PCR. Here immunoSEQ multiplex PCR was the method, and the copy in TCRdb shows in-frame clones only, minus some. The profile covers 130,000 or so clones, with about 78% appearing a single time and roughly 4% taken by the ten largest. The TCR was taken from a man aged 45-65 years in good health and CMV-seropositive. What was sequenced was PBMCs.

CDR3 protein: CAIRDFYEQYF. The CDR3 DNA reads as TGTGCCATCAGGGACTTTTACGAGCAGTACTTC. The V gene is TRBV10-3, the J gene TRBJ2-7, with D tentatively TRBD2 (5 bases). V was cut by 6 bases and J by 4 bases, with 7 bases left in between. The germline CDR1 and CDR2 sequences are ENHRY and SYGVKD. The CDR3 covers 11 residues.